This entry is about one T cell receptor (beta chain). This record belongs to a study of T cell responses to AZD1222 COVID-19 vaccine. Clones were sequenced by immunoSEQ multiplex PCR, and TCRdb holds only the in-frame ones, with some missing. This table holds approximately 300,000 clones, approximately 94% found once. The clonotype originates from an adult who received the AZD1222 COVID-19 vaccine. The sample in question was peripheral blood, obtained 28 days after the second AZD1222 dose.

CDR3 loop: CASSPPVGQGGTEAFF. The CDR3 nucleotides read TGTGCCAGCAGCCCCCCGGTAGGACAGGGGGGGACTGAAGCTTTCTTT. The rearrangement joins TRBV28 to TRBJ1-1; 10 bases align to TRBD1. The CDR3 is 16 amino acids. Germline values: CDR1 MDHEN, CDR2 SYDVKM. Germline trimming cut 6 bases from V and 5 bases from J; bases unmatched to any gene: 12. Full variable domain (outside the CDR3, taken from reference TRBV28 and TRBJ1-1): DVKVTQSSRYLVKRTGEKVFLECVQDMDHENMFWYRQDPGLGLRLIYFSYDVKMKEKGDIPEGYSVSREKKERFSLILESASTNQTSMYLCASSPPVGQGGTEAFFGQGTRLTVV.